This T cell receptor (beta chain) was retrieved from a study of cytomegalovirus exposure and HLA in healthy donors. For the study at large: The study's early data release held about 85 million unique TCRs from HLA-typed donors. General observations from the study: The records held CMV serostatus as the only immune exposure information.

PCR involved 60 Vbeta and 13 Jbeta primers. The assay was immunoSEQ multiplex PCR, and TCRdb's table has in-frame clones only and misses some. Of around 130,000 clones listed, 75% are singletons. Details on this clone: The antigen is not known.

The CDR3 is made up of 14 amino acids. V was trimmed by 5 bases and J by 4 bases, leaving 15 bases between them. From germline, CDR1 is SGHTA and CDR2 FQGTGA. The sequencing input was PBMCs. The TCR sequence derives from a woman aged 40 to 50 in good health and CMV-seropositive. This rearrangement joins TRBV7-3 to TRBJ2-7; a possible D gene is TRBD2 (6 bases). The CDR3 spells CASSPIGGSYEQYF. CDR3 coding DNA: TGTGCCAGCAGCCCTATCGGGGGAAGTTACGAGCAGTACTTC.